This TCR beta chain was obtained from a study of shared clonotypes between healthy human individuals. CD8 memory comprised CD45RO+ plus CCR7-negative CD45RA+ TemRA cells. The CDR3 is 15 residues long. CDR1 is SGDLS and CDR2 is YYNGEE in the germline V gene. V was clipped by 3 bases and J by 6 bases, with 16 bases between them. The data were produced by immunoSEQ multiplex PCR, yet TCRdb's version contains in-frame clones alone and is incomplete. Among fewer than 850,000 clones listed, 90% were seen once. In regard to this clone: As yet, its antigen is unknown.

Study conclusions and caveats: Relative to clonotypes present in all four donors, those not shared had lower generation probabilities. A limitation of the genetic and exposure-history diversity represented arose from few donors.

The sequence derives from a man aged 18 to 30 in good health. Some clones in this sample may be carry-over from other donors' samples. Input material: memory CD8+ T cells from PBMCs. Described subset: CD45RO+ cells pooled with CCR7-negative TemRA cells. This chain uses TRBV9 with TRBJ2-1, with D unclear. CDR3 DNA: TGTGCCAGCAGCGCGGACCAAGAAATTGTCAATGAGCAGTTCTTC. Protein sequence: CASSADQEIVNEQFF.